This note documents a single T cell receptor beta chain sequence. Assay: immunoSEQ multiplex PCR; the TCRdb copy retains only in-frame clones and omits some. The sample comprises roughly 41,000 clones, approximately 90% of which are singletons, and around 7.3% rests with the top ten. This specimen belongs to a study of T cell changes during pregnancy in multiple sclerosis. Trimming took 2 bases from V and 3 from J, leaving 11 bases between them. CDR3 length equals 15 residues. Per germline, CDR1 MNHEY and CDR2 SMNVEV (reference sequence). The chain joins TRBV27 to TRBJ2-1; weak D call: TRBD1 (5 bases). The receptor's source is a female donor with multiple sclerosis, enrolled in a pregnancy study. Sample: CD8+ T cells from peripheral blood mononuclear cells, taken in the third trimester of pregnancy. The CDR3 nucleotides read TGTGCCAGCAGTTTAAGGGGTCCCCTCTACAATGAGCAGTTCTTC. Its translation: CASSLRGPLYNEQFF.